This entry lists 23 T cell receptor beta chains sequenced from one sample in a study of T cells after yellow fever vaccination. TCRdb fed the 5' RACE reads into MiXCR, producing one record per CDR3 protein. The sample includes around 200,000 distinct CDR3 sequences, roughly 11% of them seen just once. The source was CD8+ T cells sorted from PBMCs, collected 15 days after the yellow fever booster vaccination. These receptors all come from a man younger than 30 who received the YFV17D yellow fever vaccine.

This clonotype showed up just a few times. The chain links TRBV5-1 to TRBJ2-3; D is unclear. This CDR3 has 12 residues. CDR1 is SGHRS, CDR2 YFSETQ, per germline. The germline V and J ends were trimmed by 3 bases and 5 bases, with 7 bases remaining between them. CDR3 in amino acids: CASSWIEDTQYF. CDR3 nucleotide sequence: TGCGCCAGCAGCTGGATTGAAGATACGCAGTATTTT.

This clonotype was seen more than once but under ten times. The chain uses TRBV27 and TRBJ2-7; possibly TRBD1 or TRBD2 for D (5 bases each). Germline V gives CDR1 MNHEY, CDR2 SMNVEV (reference sequence). With 5 bases removed from V and 2 bases from J, the gap between germline ends came to 10 bases. This CDR3 is 13 amino acids long. CDR3 region: CASSQGVAYEQYF. The CDR3 bases are TGTGCCAGCAGTCAGGGAGTAGCCTACGAGCAGTACTTC.

In the case of this clonotype: This sequence may be a read error, since a much larger clone differs from it by one base. The V call is TRBV20-1, the J call TRBJ2-2; D unclear. Trimming shortened V by 2 bases and J by 0 bases, and 4 bases separated the two germline ends. There are 13 residues in the CDR3. CDR1 DFQATT and CDR2 SNEGSKA come from the germline V gene (reference sequence). CDR3 sequence: CSARQANTGELFF. CDR3 nucleotide sequence: TGCAGTGCTAGACAGGCGAACACCGGGGAGCTGTTTTTT.

This clonotype has just a few counts. The rearrangement uses TRBV6-2 or TRBV6-3 and TRBJ2-3, with D uncertain. CDR1 and CDR2 (germline): MNHEY, SVGEGT. The V end was cut by 2 bases, the J end by 7 bases, with 4 bases between. The CDR3 totals 11 residues. CDR3 sequence: CASSYAHTQYF. Here the CDR3 DNA reads TGTGCCAGCAGTTACGCGCATACGCAGTATTTT.

The chain carries TRBV7-8 and TRBJ2-3; D remains unclear. The CDR3 covers 16 residues. Trimming stripped 0 bases from V and 4 bases from J, with 14 bases between. The germline V gene encodes CDR1 SGHVS and CDR2 FQNEAQ. This CDR3 is CASSLALPGGADTQYF. The CDR3 DNA is TGTGCCAGCAGCTTAGCGCTTCCGGGTGGCGCAGATACGCAGTATTTT.

This clonotype has more than one count but fewer than ten. The chain is built from TRBV27 and TRBJ2-7; the D gene could be TRBD1 or TRBD2 (6 bases each). This CDR3 has 14 residues. CDR1 is MNHEY and CDR2 is SMNVEV in the germline V gene (reference sequence). V lost 3 bases and J 1 base, leaving 10 bases between the germline ends. CDR3 in amino acids: CASSFRGRSYEQYF. CDR3 coding DNA: TGTGCCAGCAGTTTCCGGGGGCGGTCCTACGAGCAGTACTTC.

This clonotype occurred once. This chain connects TRBV7-9 to TRBJ1-1; D might be TRBD1 (5 bases). The CDR3 is made up of 16 amino acids. Trimming took off 8 bases at V and 3 bases at J, with 22 bases between the two ends. Germline V CDR1 and CDR2: SEHNR, FQNEAQ (reference sequence). The CDR3 nucleotides are TGTGCCAGCGCCCAGGATGGTTGGGGGGGAGACACTGAAGCTTTCTTT. It encodes CASAQDGWGGDTEAFF.

The J gene is TRBJ2-7, the V gene TRBV12-3 or TRBV12-4, with D tentatively TRBD2 (6 bases). V lost 6 bases to trimming and J lost 2 bases, with 20 bases between them. CDR3 length equals 16 residues. CDR3 loop: CASSPSPERAPYEQYF. CDR3 in DNA: TGTGCCAGCAGCCCTAGCCCTGAGCGGGCCCCCTACGAGCAGTACTTC.

In DNA form, the CDR3 reads TGTGCCAAAGACAGCACAGATACGCAGTATTTT. It translates to CAKDSTDTQYF. The chain joins TRBV6-4 to TRBJ2-3; D gene ambiguous. Germline CDR1 reads MRHNA; CDR2 reads SNTAGT. The CDR3 is made up of 11 amino acids. V lost 10 bases to trimming and J lost 0 bases, with 5 bases between them.

The chain couples TRBV6-2 or TRBV6-3 to TRBJ2-5; tentatively, D is TRBD1 (5 bases). The CDR3 is 14 amino acids. Deletions cut 0 bases from V and 7 bases from J, with 12 bases between. The germline V gene has CDR1 MNHEY and CDR2 SVGEGT. The chain's CDR3 is CASSYSSDQGTQYF. The CDR3 DNA reads TGTGCCAGCAGTTACTCTTCCGACCAGGGGACCCAGTACTTC.

This clonotype appeared a few times. The rearrangement uses TRBV4-1 and TRBJ1-5; TRBD1 matches at 8 bases. V lost 5 bases, J lost 6 bases, and 6 bases stayed unmatched. The CDR3 sequence is 14 residues long. Germline assignment: CDR1 MGHRA and CDR2 YSYEKL. CDR3 bases: TGCGCCAGCAGCGCAGGGGGCGCAGGTCAGCCCCAGCATTTT. Its translation is CASSAGGAGQPQHF.

This clonotype was observed at least ten times. V usage is TRBV25-1 and J usage is TRBJ2-3; perhaps TRBD2 as D (6 bases). CDR1 is MGHDK, CDR2 SYGVNS, per germline. Trimming removed 1 base from V and 3 bases from J, with 11 bases in between. CDR3 size: 15 residues. The chain's CDR3 is CASSEWEVRTDTQYF. The DNA for the CDR3 is TGTGCCAGCAGTGAATGGGAGGTACGGACAGATACGCAGTATTTT. The entire variable domain, with the rest obtained from reference TRBV25-1 and TRBJ2-3, is as follows: EADIYQTPRYLVIGTGKKITLECSQTMGHDKMYWYQQDPGMELHLIHYSYGVNSTEKGDLSSESTVSRIRTEHFPLTLESARPSHTSQYLCASSEWEVRTDTQYFGPGTRLTVL.

The chain carries TRBV23-1 and TRBJ1-6, with 8 bases fitting TRBD1. TRBV23-1 is filed as an ORF, its function uncertain. V was clipped by 3 bases and J by 9 bases; unmatched bases: 7. The CDR3 is 15 residues long. CDR3 sequence: CASSHHGTGASPLHF. The CDR3 DNA reads TGCGCCAGCAGTCATCACGGGACAGGAGCTTCACCCCTCCACTTT.

The rearrangement links TRBV12-3 or TRBV12-4 to TRBJ1-1; D is uncertain. This CDR3 has 14 amino acids. Trimming removed 3 bases at V and 1 base at J, with 9 bases between. This chain's CDR3 is CASSFYPGNTEAFF. In DNA form, the CDR3 reads TGTGCCAGCAGTTTCTATCCGGGGAACACTGAAGCTTTCTTT.

This chain connects TRBV9 to TRBJ2-7, with D perhaps TRBD2 (5 bases). Trimming left V 4 bases short and J 5 bases short, with 13 bases between. Germline V gene lookup returns CDR1 SGDLS and CDR2 YYNGEE. The CDR3 consists of 13 residues. The CDR3 DNA is TGTGCCAGCAGCCCTGAGTCTAGCCACGAGCAGTACTTC. It yields the protein CASSPESSHEQYF.

This chain uses TRBV19 with TRBJ2-7; TRBD1 might be the D (6 bases). The CDR3 sequence is 14 residues long. The germline V and J ends were trimmed by 4 bases and 3 bases, with 13 bases remaining between them. The germline CDR1 and CDR2 sequences are LNHDA and SQIVND (reference sequence). The CDR3 DNA reads as TGTGCCAGTAGTACGGCCGGACAGTACTACGAGCAGTACTTC. Translated, it gives CASSTAGQYYEQYF.

At least ten counts were recorded for this clonotype. This chain joins TRBV7-3 and TRBJ2-3; 9 bases match TRBD2. V was clipped by 1 base and J by 2 bases; unmatched bases: 13. Germline V lookup: CDR1 SGHTA, CDR2 FQGTGA. The CDR3 runs to 19 residues. CDR3 sequence (DNA): TGTGCCAGCAGCTTAATCCCCCCGGCTAGCGGGGTAACCACAGATACGCAGTATTTT. Its translation: CASSLIPPASGVTTDTQYF.

J is TRBJ2-7 and V is TRBV15; TRBD1 agrees at 10 bases. V was pared by 0 bases and J by 3 bases, with 5 bases of the junction left unmatched. CDR3 size: 16 residues. The germline gives CDR1 LNHNV, CDR2 YYDKDF (reference sequence). The DNA for the CDR3 is TGTGCCACCAGCAGAGATTCAGGACAGGGGGTCTACGAGCAGTACTTC. It yields the protein CATSRDSGQGVYEQYF.

This clonotype was seen more than once but under ten times. V and J are TRBV4-1 and TRBJ2-1; 7 nucleotides agree with TRBD2. After removal of 0 bases from V and 6 bases from J, the junction contained 8 bases not matched to a gene. The CDR3 is made up of 16 amino acids. CDR1 MGHRA and CDR2 YSYEKL come from the germline V gene. The CDR3 sequence: CASSQDLAGISNEQFF. The CDR3 DNA reads as TGCGCCAGCAGCCAAGATTTAGCGGGTATTAGCAATGAGCAGTTCTTC.

This clonotype was recorded a few times. The chain couples TRBV24-1 to TRBJ2-1, with 13 bases identical to TRBD2. With 3 bases clipped from V and 8 bases from J, the junction kept 6 bases outside the gene matches. CDR3 length: 16 residues. Germline V gene lookup returns CDR1 KGHDR and CDR2 SFDVKD. The CDR3 region is CATSDRLAGGWDEQFF. The CDR3 coding sequence is TGTGCCACCAGTGATCGACTAGCGGGGGGCTGGGATGAGCAGTTCTTC.

The gene calls are TRBV4-3 and TRBJ2-7; 7 bases align to TRBD2. The CDR3 has 16 residues. J lost 2 bases, V lost 0 bases, and 7 bases had no gene match. Looked up from germline, CDR1 is LGHNA and CDR2 is YSLEER. The CDR3 region has the DNA TGCGCCAGCAGCCAAGATGGGAGGGGAGTAGCCTACGAGCAGTACTTC. This gives the protein CASSQDGRGVAYEQYF.

This clonotype was detected many times. V and J are TRBV5-1 and TRBJ2-7, with 7 bases identical to TRBD1. V lost 4 bases, J lost 3 bases, and 4 bases stayed unmatched. Looked up from germline, CDR1 is SGHRS and CDR2 is YFSETQ. The CDR3 runs to 13 residues. CDR3 in amino acids: CASSLGQSYEQYF. CDR3 DNA: TGCGCCAGCAGCCTGGGACAGAGCTACGAGCAGTACTTC. Using reference TRBV5-1 and TRBJ2-7 for the parts outside the CDR3, the full variable domain is KAGVTQTPRYLIKTRGQQVTLSCSPISGHRSVSWYQQTPGQGLQFLFEYFSETQRNKGNFPGRFSGRQFSNSRSEMNVSTLELGDSALYLCASSLGQSYEQYFGPGTRLTVT.

The chain links TRBV29-1 to TRBJ1-1; no clear D gene. With 2 bases removed from V and 5 bases from J, the gap between germline ends came to 12 bases. CDR3 length: 13 residues. Germline CDR1 and CDR2: SQVTM and ANQGSEA. The CDR3 DNA reads as TGCAGCGTTGAACAAGGGTTAGGTACTGAAGCTTTCTTT. Protein: CSVEQGLGTEAFF.